This T cell receptor beta chain derives from a study of cytomegalovirus exposure and HLA in healthy donors. Study findings and constraints: Presence/absence analyses supposed approximately even sequencing depth among donors. Per a later analysis, HLA-associated TCR beta chains showed more clonal expansion than other, equally common TCR beta chains.

To note about this clone: Antigen specificity is unknown. An end of the junction does not agree with germline; a read error may underlie this.

Primers included in the PCR were 60 Vbeta and 13 Jbeta primers. The table came from immunoSEQ multiplex PCR; TCRdb's copy has only in-frame clones and leaves some out. The sample yields some 180,000 clones, roughly three quarters seen once. The CDR3 consists of 12 residues. CDR1 is MDHEN, CDR2 SYDVKM, per germline. The V and J genes are TRBV28 and TRBJ1-5, with no clear D. The sequence came from a woman aged 25 to 39 in good health and CMV-seropositive. Sequenced input: PBMCs. The CDR3 is CASSYSNQPQHF. CDR3 nucleotides: TGTGCCAGCAGTTATAGCAACCAGCCCCAGCATTTT.